This TCR beta chain was sequenced for a study of T cell responses to AZD1222 COVID-19 vaccine. Germline V gives CDR1 LNHDA, CDR2 SQIVND (reference sequence). Trimming took off 3 bases at V and 9 bases at J, with 12 bases between the two ends. The CDR3 totals 13 residues. Study outcomes and limitations: Most donors were white British and more were female, and clonal diversity was possibly underestimated. Increased Spike-specific TCR breadth and depth were observed after two AZD1222 doses.

About this clone itself: Antigen: not known.

Profiled with immunoSEQ multiplex PCR; TCRdb holds only in-frame clones, not every one. The sample records about 73,000 clones, roughly 88% being singletons. The clonotype comes from an adult in good health. The V call is TRBV19, the J call TRBJ2-1; possibly TRBD2 for D (6 bases). The sample consisted of peripheral blood, taken on day 0 of AZD1222 vaccination. For the CDR3, the DNA is TGTGCCAGTAGTATCCGACTAGGGAGTGAGCAGTTCTTC. It codes for CASSIRLGSEQFF.